This T cell receptor beta chain was recorded in a study of T-cell memory formation after mild COVID-19. Study results and limitations: Clones shrinking between day 15 and 85 showed a balanced CD4/CD8 split, and those that grew later tilted toward CD4+.

Notes on this clonotype: Its specificity is unknown.

TCRdb itself ran the 5' RACE reads through MiXCR, one entry per CDR3 protein. This table holds about 560,000 distinct CDR3 sequences, roughly 17% found once. The CDR3 spans 15 residues. Germline V lookup: CDR1 SGHKS, CDR2 YYEKEE (reference sequence). V lost 6 bases and J lost 2; bases outside the gene matches: 11. V gene TRBV5-5 combines with J gene TRBJ2-7; 7 bases align to TRBD1. Specimen: PBMCs or a T cell subset sorted from them (not recorded which). The TCR comes from an adult woman who had mild COVID-19 (a few samples of this study predate the infection). Cell type and time point are not known. The CDR3 sequence: CASTEPGTATYEQYF. The CDR3 nucleotides read TGTGCCAGCACAGAACCCGGGACAGCCACCTACGAGCAGTACTTC.